This T cell receptor beta chain was identified during a study of T-cell memory formation after mild COVID-19. TCRdb analysed the 5' RACE reads with MiXCR anew, one entry per CDR3 protein. In the table there are 300,000 to 350,000 distinct CDR3 sequences, around an eighth of which are singletons. The CDR3 contains 13 residues. Trimming left V 3 bases short and J 1 base short, with 7 bases between. Germline V gene data show CDR1 as SGHTA and CDR2 as FQGNSA. This clonotype was seen repeatedly, ten times or more. This sequence was found in a man younger than 35 who had mild COVID-19 (a few samples of this study predate the infection). Cell type and time point are not known. V and J are TRBV7-2 and TRBJ2-7; no definite D call. The sample taken for sequencing was PBMCs or a T cell subset sorted from them (not recorded which). The chain's CDR3 is CASSFTSSYEQYV. Here the CDR3 DNA reads TGTGCCAGCAGCTTTACCTCATCCTACGAGCAGTACGTC.